The 15 T cell receptor beta chains below come from one sample, sequenced in a study of Graves' ophthalmopathy and Graves' hyperthyroidism. Amplification of TCR beta CDR3 regions used RNA transcripts. HTBI-primed first-round RT-PCR preceded second-round multiplex PCR. TCRdb ran MiXCR on the multiplex PCR reads and lists one entry per CDR3 protein. The sample includes about 500,000 distinct CDR3 sequences, about 40% of them seen just once. The specimen was peripheral blood or thyroid tissue (not recorded which). These receptors originate from an adult man with Graves' hyperthyroidism.

This clonotype was seen repeatedly, ten times or more. CDR3 sequence reads: CASSQTGTSEAFF. In DNA, the CDR3 is TGTGCCAGCAGTCAAACCGGGACGTCTGAAGCTTTCTTT. This chain joins TRBV12-3 or TRBV12-4 and TRBJ1-1; possible D gene TRBD1, 5 bases. V lost 5 bases and J lost 6, with 13 bases in between. This CDR3 is 13 amino acids long.

This rearrangement joins TRBV20-1 to TRBJ2-7; D may be TRBD2 (5 bases). Between the trimmed V and J ends, which lost 2 bases and 7 bases, there was a span of 9 bases. Looked up from germline, CDR1 is DFQATT and CDR2 is SNEGSKA (reference sequence). This CDR3 spans 11 amino acids. The CDR3, as DNA: TGCAGTGCTAGACCTGGCGGGGAGCAGTACTTC. Its protein is CSARPGGEQYF.

V usage is TRBV6-5 and J usage is TRBJ1-2; 7 positions match TRBD1. The CDR3 loop spans 14 amino acids. Germline assignment: CDR1 MNHEY and CDR2 SVGAGI. Germline trimming cut 5 bases from V and 4 bases from J; bases unmatched to any gene: 7. CDR3 region: CASSDRRGFYGYTF. In DNA, the CDR3 is TGTGCCAGCAGTGATCGCAGGGGGTTCTATGGCTACACCTTC.

This chain uses TRBV7-9 with TRBJ2-5; no reliable D call. Per germline, CDR1 SEHNR and CDR2 FQNEAQ (reference sequence). This CDR3 has 14 residues. Trimming took off 1 base at V and 2 bases at J, with 8 bases between the two ends. CDR3 bases: TGTGCCAGCAGCTTAGGCCCCTGGCAAGAGACCCAGTACTTC. Its protein is CASSLGPWQETQYF.

This clonotype was detected many times. V gene TRBV7-9 combines with J gene TRBJ1-5, with 8 nucleotides matching TRBD1. V trimming: 6 bases; J trimming: 6 bases; junction bases outside the gene matches: 7. Germline V lookup: CDR1 SEHNR, CDR2 FQNEAQ (reference sequence). CDR3 length: 14 amino acids. For the CDR3, the DNA is TGTGCCAGCAGTCAAACAGGGGGTCTTCAGCCCCAGCATTTT. Its protein product is CASSQTGGLQPQHF.

Regarding this clonotype: One end of the junction varies from germline; a read error may be responsible. The genes are TRBV6-5 and TRBJ1-2; D might be TRBD1 (6 bases). The CDR3 is made up of 14 amino acids. Germline V gives CDR1 MNHEY, CDR2 SVGAGI. The chain's CDR3 is CVSRRGQGSYGYTF. The CDR3 DNA follows: TGTGTCAGCAGACGGGGTCAGGGGAGTTATGGCTACACCTTC.

Only a few counts were recorded for this clonotype. CDR3 bases: TGTGCCAGCAGTCCGACTAGAAACTCCTACGAGCAGTACTTC. This codes for CASSPTRNSYEQYF. The gene calls are TRBV6-2 or TRBV6-3 and TRBJ2-7, with D maybe TRBD2 (6 bases). V dropped 5 bases and J dropped 0 bases, with 11 bases sitting between them. This CDR3 comprises 14 residues. Germline assignment: CDR1 MNHEY and CDR2 SVGEGT.

The rearrangement links TRBV19 to TRBJ2-2; 9 nucleotides match TRBD1. The CDR3 runs to 13 residues. Trimming at V came to 10 bases and at J to 3 bases, leaving 3 bases not matched to a gene. Germline V gene data show CDR1 as LNHDA and CDR2 as SQIVND (reference sequence). The CDR3 coding sequence is TGTGCCACCGACAGGGGGGACACCGGGGAGCTGTTTTTT. Translating it yields CATDRGDTGELFF. Supplemented by reference TRBV19 and TRBJ2-2, the full variable domain reads DGGITQSPKYLFRKEGQNVTLSCEQNLNHDAMYWYRQDPGQGLRLIYYSQIVNDFQKGDIAEGYSVSREKKESFPLTVTSAQKNPTAFYLCATDRGDTGELFFGEGSRLTVL.

The chain has TRBV7-2 and TRBJ1-5, with TRBD1 identical over 10 bases. Germline V gene data show CDR1 as SGHTA and CDR2 as FQGNSA. Unmatched junction bases numbered 7, after V lost 8 bases and J lost 3 bases. CDR3 length: 15 amino acids. In DNA, the CDR3 is TGTGCCAGCCGCCCGGGACAGGGGATCAATCAGCCCCAGCATTTT. As protein: CASRPGQGINQPQHF.

This clonotype was counted a single time. The rearrangement uses TRBV9 and TRBJ2-2, with D tentatively TRBD1 (5 bases). Germline assignment: CDR1 SGDLS and CDR2 YYNGEE. This CDR3 has 17 amino acids. Trimming pared 2 bases from V and 2 bases from J, leaving 16 bases between. CDR3 bases: TGTGCCAGCAGCGTGGAACAGGCTGGGGTAAACACCGGGGAGCTGTTTTTT. Protein sequence: CASSVEQAGVNTGELFF.

In this sample, this clonotype turned up many times. The V and J genes are TRBV7-2 and TRBJ1-3; weak D call: TRBD1 (5 bases). V was clipped by 5 bases and J by 4 bases, with 18 bases between them. The CDR3 loop spans 16 amino acids. Germline lookup yields CDR1 SGHTA and CDR2 FQGNSA. In nucleotides, the CDR3 is TGTGCCAGCAGCCTTCGGGGCGCCGGAGTCGGAAACACCATATATTTT. This encodes CASSLRGAGVGNTIYF.

The J gene is TRBJ2-3, the V gene TRBV15, with TRBD1 matching over 7 bases. Losses at the gene ends were 4 bases for V and 3 bases for J; bases not matched to a gene: 10. The CDR3 runs to 16 residues. CDR1 and CDR2 (germline): LNHNV, YYDKDF (reference sequence). In DNA form, the CDR3 reads TGTGCCACCAGCACAAGACAGGGACCCGGGACAGATACGCAGTATTTT. Protein product: CATSTRQGPGTDTQYF.

V and J are TRBV6-6 and TRBJ2-5; the D gene is possibly TRBD2 (6 bases). The last part of the DNA fits TRBJ2-1 better; the J call may be wrong. Per germline, CDR1 MNHNY and CDR2 SVGAGI (reference sequence). This CDR3 has 16 amino acids. As DNA, the CDR3 is TGTGCCAGCAGTTACATAGCGGCGTCAATCAACAATGAGCAGTTCTTC. It specifies CASSYIAASINNEQFF.

Written as DNA, the CDR3 is TGTGCCACCAGTGCTAGAGACAGGGGCCCTTTGACCTTC. Translation: CATSARDRGPLTF. The chain carries TRBV24-1 and TRBJ1-2; 8 positions match TRBD1. Germline loops: CDR1 KGHDR, CDR2 SFDVKD. Unmatched junction bases numbered 12, after V lost 5 bases and J lost 14 bases. This CDR3 spans 13 amino acids.

This clonotype showed up many times. The chain couples TRBV11-2 to TRBJ1-1; no reliable D call. This CDR3 comprises 12 residues. Germline CDR1 and CDR2: SGHAT and FQNNGV. The V gene lost 8 bases and the J gene lost 1 base, with 8 bases spanning the gap. As DNA, the CDR3 is TGTGCCAGCGGGTGGGGGAACACTGAAGCTTTCTTT. This translates into CASGWGNTEAFF. Filled out from reference TRBV11-2 and TRBJ1-1, the complete variable domain reads EAGVAQSPRYKIIEKRQSVAFWCNPISGHATLYWYQQILGQGPKLLIQFQNNGVVDDSQLPKDRFSAERLKGVDSTLKIQPAKLEDSAVYLCASGWGNTEAFFGQGTRLTVV.